The sequence of this T cell receptor beta chain was determined in a study of cytomegalovirus exposure and HLA in healthy donors. The study, taken as a whole, reports: It was reported that the classifier diagnosed cytomegalovirus status with high specificity and sensitivity in both the original and validation cohorts.

These donors counted as nominally healthy when sampled, but unrecorded immune exposures were likely. 60 Vbeta and 13 Jbeta primers were used in PCR. The data were produced by immunoSEQ multiplex PCR, yet TCRdb's version contains in-frame clones alone and is incomplete. The data contain about 150,000 clones, roughly 74% of them singletons. As for this clone: Its antigen is unidentified.

The germline CDR1 and CDR2 sequences are DFQATT and SNEGSKA (reference sequence). V shed 7 bases, J shed 8 bases, and the junction held 3 bases outside the gene matches. The CDR3 runs 11 residues. The TCR originated in a man aged 18 to 35 in good health and CMV-seropositive. This chain connects TRBV20-1 to TRBJ2-1, with TRBD2 matching over 9 bases. What was sequenced was PBMCs. The CDR3 region has the DNA TGCAGTGTAGCGGGAGAGTATGAGCAGTTCTTC. Protein sequence: CSVAGEYEQFF.